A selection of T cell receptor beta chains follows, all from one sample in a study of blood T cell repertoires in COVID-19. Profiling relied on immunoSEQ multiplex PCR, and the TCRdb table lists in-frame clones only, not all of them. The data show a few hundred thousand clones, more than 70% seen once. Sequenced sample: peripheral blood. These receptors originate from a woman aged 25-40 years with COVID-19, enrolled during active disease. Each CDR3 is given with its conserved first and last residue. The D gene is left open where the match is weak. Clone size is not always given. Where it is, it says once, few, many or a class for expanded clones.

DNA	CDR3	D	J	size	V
TGTGCCAGCACCACCACCGGACTGAGAAATGAAAAACTGTTTTTT	CASTTTGLRNEKLFF	NA	TRBJ1-4	NA	TRBV3-1/TRBV3-2
TGTGCCACCAGTGAATCCTTCGACAGGGGACGAGAGACCCAGTACTTC	CATSESFDRGRETQYF	TRBD1	TRBJ2-5	NA	TRBV24-1
TGTGCCTGGAGTGTACTTCACGAGCAGTACTTC	CAWSVLHEQYF	NA	TRBJ2-7	NA	TRBV30
TGCGCCAGCAGCCCAGGACAGGGGGCGATGACTGAAGCTTTCTTT	CASSPGQGAMTEAFF	TRBD1	TRBJ1-1	NA	TRBV5-1
TGTGCCTGGAGTGGTGCGACAGGGCATCTTGTTGTTTACGAGCAGTACTTC	CAWSGATGHLVVYEQYF	TRBD1	TRBJ2-7	NA	TRBV30
TGTGCCAGCAGCAGACAGCGACCTACCTACAATGAGCAGTTCTTC	CASSRQRPTYNEQFF	NA	TRBJ2-1	NA	TRBV27
TGTGCCAGCAGGCCCGGTGGGCCAACTAATGAAAAACTGTTTTTT	CASRPGGPTNEKLFF	NA	TRBJ1-4	NA	TRBV6-5
TGTGCCTGGAGTCCCGGAGCTTATGGCTACACCTTC	CAWSPGAYGYTF	NA	TRBJ1-2	NA	TRBV30
TGTGCTAGCAGCTCCAGGTGGACAGGGTCGGCCTATGGCTACACCTTC	CASSSRWTGSAYGYTF	TRBD1	TRBJ1-2	NA	TRBV7-7
TGCGCCAGCAGTGAGTCCGGAGGGCCCGGGGCCAACGTCCTGACTTTC	CASSESGGPGANVLTF	NA	TRBJ2-6	NA	TRBV10-2
TGTGCCAGCAGCCCGGACAGTTATGGCTACACCTTC	CASSPDSYGYTF	NA	TRBJ1-2	NA	TRBV9
TGCGCCAGCAGAGGACCGGGACACCTATTCTACGAGCAGTACTTC	CASRGPGHLFYEQYF	NA	TRBJ2-7	NA	TRBV5-1
TGTGCCAGCAGGCGACAGGGGGCGTCTCTGGGTACGCAGTATTTT	CASRRQGASLGTQYF	TRBD1	TRBJ2-3	NA	TRBV11-2
TGTGCCAGCTCACTGGGACAGAATTACGAGCAGTACTTC	CASSLGQNYEQYF	TRBD1	TRBJ2-7	NA	TRBV18
TGCGCCAGCAGCCAAGACTTCCGGGGAAAGAGGAACACCATATATTTT	CASSQDFRGKRNTIYF	NA	TRBJ1-3	few	TRBV4-1
TGTGCCAGCAGTGAGGACAGCCAGCCCCAGCATTTT	CASSEDSQPQHF	NA	TRBJ1-5	NA	TRBV2
TGTGCCAGCAGCCGAGAAAATCAGCCCCAGCATTTT	CASSRENQPQHF	NA	TRBJ1-5	NA	TRBV28
TGTGCCTGGAGTGTACGGACTAGCGGGAGGCGCGAGCAGTACTTC	CAWSVRTSGRREQYF	TRBD2	TRBJ2-7	NA	TRBV30
TGTGCCAGCAGTTTCCGGACACTCCCGTCCAGTGATTCACCCCTCCACTTT	CASSFRTLPSSDSPLHF	NA	TRBJ1-6	NA	TRBV27
TGTGCCAGCAGCCCCGGACAGCTAGGGGATGGGTATGGCTACACCTTC	CASSPGQLGDGYGYTF	NA	TRBJ1-2	NA	TRBV7-2
TGTGCCAGCAGCTCTAAGGGACAGGATGATGGCTACACCTTC	CASSSKGQDDGYTF	TRBD1	TRBJ1-2	NA	TRBV7-9
TGTGCCAGCAGCGCCGGGACTAGCGGGAGTCCGCAGTATTTT	CASSAGTSGSPQYF	TRBD2	TRBJ2-3	NA	TRBV9
TGTGCCAGCAGCGTAGCTGTTCAGGGGAACTATGGCTACACCTTC	CASSVAVQGNYGYTF	NA	TRBJ1-2	NA	TRBV9
TGTGCCAGTAGTATGAGACAGGGTCTTCAGCCCCAGCATTTT	CASSMRQGLQPQHF	TRBD1	TRBJ1-5	NA	TRBV19
TGTGCCAGCAGTTTCGGCGGGAACACTGAAGCTTTCTTT	CASSFGGNTEAFF	NA	TRBJ1-1	once	TRBV12-3/TRBV12-4
TGTGCCAGCAGCGAGGACAGGGGGAACTATGGCTACACCTTC	CASSEDRGNYGYTF	TRBD1	TRBJ1-2	NA	TRBV7-8
TGCGCCAGCAGCTTCTACTCAGCAGGGGCAGCAACTAATGAAAAACTGTTTTTT	CASSFYSAGAATNEKLFF	NA	TRBJ1-4	NA	TRBV5-1
TGTGCCAGCAGCTTAAGTGGGGAGTGGAGCGAGCAGTACTTC	CASSLSGEWSEQYF	NA	TRBJ2-7	NA	TRBV7-3
TGTGCCATCAGTGAGAGGCAGGGGATTACAACTAATGAAAAACTGTTTTTT	CAISERQGITTNEKLFF	NA	TRBJ1-4	NA	TRBV10-3
TGTGCCACCAGCAGAACAGGGGGTCAAGAGACCCAGTACTTC	CATSRTGGQETQYF	TRBD1	TRBJ2-5	NA	TRBV15
TGTGCCAGCAGTTTACAGGGTGGCTCCTACGAGCAGTACTTC	CASSLQGGSYEQYF	NA	TRBJ2-7	once	TRBV27
TGCGCCAGCAGTGAAGGTAGGCAGGGAGGGACCGAGCAGTACTTC	CASSEGRQGGTEQYF	TRBD2	TRBJ2-7	NA	TRBV10-2
TGTGCCACCAGTGCCCCTGACCGGGGGACAGATACGCAGTATTTT	CATSAPDRGTDTQYF	NA	TRBJ2-3	NA	TRBV24-1
TGCGCCAGCAGCTTGACGACAACCGGAAACTATGGCTACACCTTC	CASSLTTTGNYGYTF	NA	TRBJ1-2	NA	TRBV5-1
TGTGCCATCAGTGAGGGGACAGGGAGCTACGAGCAGTACTTC	CAISEGTGSYEQYF	TRBD1	TRBJ2-7	NA	TRBV10-3
TGTGCCAGCAGTTACGGGGCGGACAGGGACAATCAGCCCCAGCATTTT	CASSYGADRDNQPQHF	TRBD1	TRBJ1-5	once	TRBV6-6
TGCGCCAGCAGACAAACAGGTCTGTCTGGAAACACCATATATTTT	CASRQTGLSGNTIYF	NA	TRBJ1-3	NA	TRBV5-1
TGCAGCGTTGAGGGAGGGCGAGGGAACGAGCAGTACTTC	CSVEGGRGNEQYF	TRBD2	TRBJ2-7	NA	TRBV29-1
TGTGCCTGCAACCGGGACAGGGGCTCCTACGAGCAGTACTTC	CACNRDRGSYEQYF	TRBD1	TRBJ2-7	NA	TRBV30
TGTGCCAGCAGTTACAGCCGTTCCTACGAGCAGTACTTC	CASSYSRSYEQYF	NA	TRBJ2-7	NA	TRBV6-5
TGTGCCGAGGACGAGCAGTACTTC	CAEDEQYF	NA	TRBJ2-7	NA	TRBV19
TGCGCCAGCAGCTTAGGAGCGGGAGATCGTCAGACCCAGTACTTC	CASSLGAGDRQTQYF	TRBD2	TRBJ2-5	NA	TRBV5-1
TGTGCCAGTAGCTCCGGCGGGGGGCTCTACGAGCAGTACTTC	CASSSGGGLYEQYF	TRBD2	TRBJ2-7	NA	TRBV19
TGTGCCAGCAGTTTACCCCAGGGGCGAACAGATACGCAGTATTTT	CASSLPQGRTDTQYF	NA	TRBJ2-3	NA	TRBV28
TGTGCCAGCAGCTCCGTGGACAGGGACTACGAGCAGTACTTC	CASSSVDRDYEQYF	TRBD1	TRBJ2-7	NA	TRBV7-2
TGTGCCAGCAGTGAAGGACCGTCGGGATATTTT	CASSEGPSGYF	NA	TRBJ1-3	NA	TRBV6-1
TGTGCCAGCAGGCTTGACTACTACAATGAGCAGTTCTTC	CASRLDYYNEQFF	NA	TRBJ2-1	NA	TRBV2
TGCGCCAGCACCGACTCCTTCTCTGGAAACACCATATATTTT	CASTDSFSGNTIYF	NA	TRBJ1-3	NA	TRBV5-1
TGTGCCAGCAGCCAATCGAGGCGGACAGGGGAAAAACTGTTTTTT	CASSQSRRTGEKLFF	TRBD1	TRBJ1-4	few	TRBV16
TGCGCCAGCAGCCCATTTTACGGAGGGTCGGCCGATGAGCAGTTCTTC	CASSPFYGGSADEQFF	NA	TRBJ2-1	NA	TRBV5-1
TGTGCCAGCATACTACCTCAGAATGAGCAGTTCTTC	CASILPQNEQFF	NA	TRBJ2-1	NA	TRBV2
TGTGCCAGCAGCGGGACTCAGGGGGCGCGGGGTAATGAAAAACTGTTTTTT	CASSGTQGARGNEKLFF	TRBD1	TRBJ1-4	NA	TRBV5-5
TGTGCCAGCAGCCCTCGCTGGGGAGGTGAGCAGTTCTTC	CASSPRWGGEQFF	NA	TRBJ2-1	NA	TRBV7-3
TGCAGCGTTGGCGACGCGGGAGGACAGTTCTTC	CSVGDAGGQFF	TRBD2	TRBJ2-1	NA	TRBV29-1
TGTGCCAGCAGGACACAGGGGGCGAACTATGGCTACACCTTC	CASRTQGANYGYTF	TRBD1	TRBJ1-2	few	TRBV6-5